The 20 T cell receptor beta chains listed next were all sequenced from one sample in a study of T cells after posttransplantation cyclophosphamide. Sequencing was performed with immunoSEQ multiplex PCR; in TCRdb, only in-frame clones are kept and a portion is missing. The sample yields some 15,000 clones, around 73% seen once. Busulfan-fludarabine conditioning, marrow transplant, and cyclophosphamide on days +3 and +4 were administered. Specimen: CD8+ T cells sorted from PBMCs, collected about 1,900 days after a stem cell transplant with posttransplant cyclophosphamide. These receptors were obtained from a female patient aged 35 to 55 who received an allogeneic stem cell transplant from a related donor, was CMV-positive, and had no GVHD. Some T cells here may be from the graft donor.

V gene TRBV28 combines with J gene TRBJ2-1; D not certain. Germline V CDR1 and CDR2: MDHEN, SYDVKM. This CDR3 has 12 amino acids. Trimming removed 6 bases at V and 4 bases at J, with 7 bases between. CDR3 in DNA: TGTGCCAGCAGAACTGAGTACAATGAGCAGTTCTTC. It is translated as CASRTEYNEQFF.

This clone was recorded only once. The genes are TRBV18 and TRBJ2-1; 7 bases are shared with TRBD2. The CDR3 is 21 amino acids. V trimming: 3 bases; J trimming: 4 bases; junction bases outside the gene matches: 24. CDR1 KGHSH and CDR2 LQKENI come from the germline V gene. CDR3 nucleotides: TGTGCCAGCTCACCGGACGGACTAGGAATCATATCAACCTCTAATTACAATGAGCAGTTCTTC. Translated, it gives CASSPDGLGIISTSNYNEQFF.

The V call is TRBV14, the J call TRBJ2-5; weak D call: TRBD2 (6 bases). V was cut by 5 bases and J by 4 bases, with 20 bases left in between. The CDR3 extends over 16 amino acids. In germline, CDR1 is SGHDN, CDR2 FVKESK. The chain's CDR3 is CASSENGARRGETQYF. The CDR3 nucleotides read TGTGCCAGCAGCGAGAACGGCGCGAGGAGGGGAGAGACCCAGTACTTC.

V is TRBV5-6 and J is TRBJ1-3; no clear D gene. The CDR3 covers 14 residues. Germline V gene data show CDR1 as SGHDT and CDR2 as YYEEEE. V lost 2 bases, J lost 0 bases, and 6 bases lay in between. CDR3 sequence (DNA): TGTGCCAGCAGCTTAACAGCCTCTGGAAACACCATATATTTT. Protein sequence: CASSLTASGNTIYF.

V usage is TRBV13 and J usage is TRBJ2-7, with 7 bases that match TRBD1. The CDR3 loop spans 11 amino acids. Germline lookup yields CDR1 PRHDT and CDR2 FYEKMQ (reference sequence). Trimming at V came to 5 bases and at J to 6 bases, leaving 1 base not matched to a gene. The chain's CDR3 is CASSTGVEQYF. In DNA, the CDR3 is TGTGCCAGCAGCACAGGGGTCGAGCAGTACTTC.

The V and J genes are TRBV7-2 and TRBJ1-1; D perhaps matches TRBD1 (5 bases). Germline CDR1 SGHTA, CDR2 FQGNSA. Trimming shortened V by 3 bases and J by 1 base, and 18 bases separated the two germline ends. This CDR3 comprises 17 residues. The CDR3 DNA sequence: TGTGCCAGCAGCTTCCTTCTAGCGGGGACGGCGAACACTGAAGCTTTCTTT. Its protein is CASSFLLAGTANTEAFF.

The rearrangement joins TRBV7-7 to TRBJ2-7; tentative D call: TRBD1 (6 bases). The CDR3 is 13 residues long. Trimming removed 5 bases from V and 3 bases from J, with 11 bases in between. CDR1 is SSHAT and CDR2 is FNYEAQ in the germline V gene (reference sequence). The chain's CDR3 is CASSPPDSYEQYF. In DNA, the CDR3 is TGTGCCAGCAGCCCCCCGGACAGCTACGAGCAGTACTTC.

This clone is labeled medium-sized. The rearrangement joins TRBV5-6 to TRBJ1-2, with TRBD1 as a possible D gene (5 bases). The germline CDR1 and CDR2 sequences are SGHDT and YYEEEE. Trimming stripped 3 bases from V and 5 bases from J, with 11 bases between. The length of the CDR3 is 13 residues. This chain's CDR3 is CASSSQEEYGYTF. The CDR3 DNA reads TGTGCCAGCAGCTCACAGGAAGAATATGGCTACACCTTC. The full variable domain, in which reference TRBV5-6 and TRBJ1-2 provide the parts outside the CDR3, is DAGVTQSPTHLIKTRGQQVTLRCSPKSGHDTVSWYQQALGQGPQFIFQYYEEEERQRGNFPDRFSGHQFPNYSSELNVNALLLGDSALYLCASSSQEEYGYTFGSGTRLTVV.

The sample holds a few counts of this clone. The V call is TRBV7-9, the J call TRBJ1-2; 9 bases fit TRBD1. The CDR3 contains 15 residues. Trimming at V came to 7 bases and at J to 3 bases, leaving 9 bases not matched to a gene. Germline V CDR1 and CDR2: SEHNR, FQNEAQ (reference sequence). CDR3 nucleotides: TGTGCCAGCACCCCGGGGGACAGGGCCTACTATGGCTACACCTTC. This gives the protein CASTPGDRAYYGYTF.

V gene TRBV27 combines with J gene TRBJ1-3; 7 bases are shared with TRBD1. From germline, CDR1 is MNHEY and CDR2 SMNVEV (reference sequence). This CDR3 contains 15 residues. With V trimmed by 8 bases and J by 0 bases, 7 bases remained unmatched. The CDR3 DNA reads as TGTGCCAGCGGGCTAGGGGGCAGCTCTGGAAACACCATATATTTT. This gives the protein CASGLGGSSGNTIYF.

In its sample, this clone was seen once. The J gene is TRBJ2-7, the V gene TRBV5-6, with TRBD1 as a possible D gene (6 bases). Germline assignment: CDR1 SGHDT and CDR2 YYEEEE. The CDR3 contains 13 residues. V was shortened by 1 base and J by 4 bases, with 9 bases between the two germline ends. CDR3 DNA sequence: TGTGCCAGCAGCTTGCCAGGGGCGTACGAGCAGTACTTC. Protein product: CASSLPGAYEQYF.

This rearrangement joins TRBV12-5 to TRBJ2-3; 12 positions match TRBD1. Germline loops: CDR1 LGHNT, CDR2 FRNRAP. Trimming cost V 5 bases and J 4 bases; bases outside gene matches: 7. This CDR3 is built from 16 residues. CDR3 loop: CASGRPGQGASDTQYF. For the CDR3, the DNA is TGTGCTAGTGGTAGACCGGGACAGGGGGCTTCAGATACGCAGTATTTT. Complete variable domain (other parts from reference TRBV12-5 and TRBJ2-3): DARVTQTPRHKVTEMGQEVTMRCQPILGHNTVFWYRQTMMQGLELLAYFRNRAPLDDSGMPKDRFSAEMPDATLATLKIQPSEPRDSAVYFCASGRPGQGASDTQYFGPGTRLTVL.

This CDR3 is CASGPSGVYNEQFF. DNA of the CDR3: TGTGCCAGCGGCCCTAGCGGGGTATACAATGAGCAGTTCTTC. This chain joins TRBV27 and TRBJ2-1; TRBD2 agrees at 9 bases. From germline, CDR1 is MNHEY and CDR2 SMNVEV (reference sequence). There are 14 residues in the CDR3. The V gene end was trimmed by 8 bases and the J gene end by 4 bases; junction bases not matched to a gene: 6.

A few counts support this clone. The rearrangement joins TRBV7-9 to TRBJ1-4, with TRBD1 as a possible D gene (5 bases). The CDR3 consists of 14 residues. Trimming stripped 0 bases from V and 8 bases from J, with 10 bases between. CDR1 and CDR2 from the germline V gene are SEHNR and FQNEAQ (reference sequence). This CDR3 is CASSLAGLGEKLFF. CDR3 sequence (DNA): TGTGCCAGCAGCTTAGCGGGGCTAGGGGAAAAACTGTTTTTT.

The rearrangement links TRBV6-5 to TRBJ2-1, with 11 bases matching TRBD2. Trimming removed 0 bases from V and 4 bases from J; junction bases left unmatched: 2. CDR3 size: 16 residues. CDR1 and CDR2 from the germline V gene are MNHEY and SVGAGI. The CDR3 loop is CASSYSSSGGYNEQFF. The CDR3 coding sequence is TGTGCCAGCAGTTACTCTTCTAGCGGGGGGTACAATGAGCAGTTCTTC.

The chain joins TRBV13 to TRBJ2-7, with TRBD2 matching 9 bases. V was clipped by 6 bases and J by 4 bases; unmatched bases: 4. The CDR3 consists of 13 residues. Per germline, CDR1 PRHDT and CDR2 FYEKMQ (reference sequence). In nucleotides, the CDR3 is TGTGCCAGCAGTAACACTAGCGGGTACGAGCAGTACTTC. Translated: CASSNTSGYEQYF.

The genes are TRBV29-1 and TRBJ2-1, with 15 bases lining up with TRBD2. There are 16 residues in the CDR3. V trimming: 4 bases; J trimming: 8 bases; junction bases outside the gene matches: 9. Per the germline V gene, CDR1 is SQVTM and CDR2 is ANQGSEA. The CDR3 sequence: CSVVLWTSGGDDEQFF. In DNA, the CDR3 is TGCAGCGTTGTACTGTGGACTAGCGGGGGGGACGATGAGCAGTTCTTC.

The chain has TRBV4-1 and TRBJ1-1, with no clear D. V was trimmed by 1 base and J by 0 bases, leaving 3 bases between them. Germline V gene sequence: CDR1 MGHRA, CDR2 YSYEKL. The CDR3 has 13 amino acids. The CDR3 loop reads CASSQVLNTEAFF. The CDR3 DNA is TGCGCCAGCAGCCAAGTATTGAACACTGAAGCTTTCTTT.

V is TRBV29-1 and J is TRBJ2-7; maybe TRBD2 (5 bases). The CDR3 loop spans 18 amino acids. With 0 bases removed from V and 0 bases from J, the gap between germline ends came to 21 bases. Germline CDR1 is SQVTM and CDR2 is ANQGSEA. The CDR3 loop reads CSVEDQIGGEGVSYEQYF. CDR3 DNA: TGCAGCGTTGAAGATCAAATTGGAGGTGAGGGTGTCTCCTACGAGCAGTACTTC.

This clone has only one observation. This chain connects TRBV7-9 to TRBJ2-5; no clear D gene. CDR3 length equals 14 residues. Trimming took 1 base from V and 5 from J, leaving 11 bases between them. Germline V gene lookup returns CDR1 SEHNR and CDR2 FQNEAQ (reference sequence). In DNA form, the CDR3 reads TGTGCCAGCAGCTTAGTTACTCCTCGGGAGACCCAGTACTTC. Its translation is CASSLVTPRETQYF.